This TCR beta chain was recovered during a study of blood T cell repertoires in COVID-19. Across the whole study: Donors in the United States, Italy and Spain gave samples during acute or convalescent COVID-19. T cells, B-cell-depleted T cells, or PBMCs supplied cDNA or gDNA.

With V trimmed by 5 bases and J by 4 bases, 10 bases remained unmatched. The length of the CDR3 is 16 residues. The germline V gene encodes CDR1 MDHEN and CDR2 SYDVKM. Participants were aged about 18 to 100 years from roughly 25 US areas. The recovered donors of Cohort 3 showed two negative PCRs, clearance, or symptom resolution. Method: immunoSEQ multiplex PCR; TCRdb's copy keeps in-frame clones and lacks some. The sample yields a few hundred thousand clones, 75% to 90% seen once. The clonotype was recovered from a man aged 18 to 35 who had recovered from COVID-19. The sequenced material came from PBMCs or T cells enriched from blood (not recorded which). The rearrangement links TRBV28 to TRBJ1-3; 8 bases align to TRBD1. The CDR3 loop is CASSLPRGLRGNTIYF. The CDR3 region has the DNA TGTGCCAGCAGTCTCCCCAGGGGGCTGCGGGGAAACACCATATATTTT. Using reference TRBV28 and TRBJ1-3 for the parts outside the CDR3, the full variable domain is DVKVTQSSRYLVKRTGEKVFLECVQDMDHENMFWYRQDPGLGLRLIYFSYDVKMKEKGDIPEGYSVSREKKERFSLILESASTNQTSMYLCASSLPRGLRGNTIYFGEGSWLTVV.